This T cell receptor (beta chain) was sequenced during a study of PD-1 blockade in mismatch repair-deficient tumors. Assay: immunoSEQ multiplex PCR; the TCRdb copy retains only in-frame clones and omits some. The table lists tens of thousands of clones, about 78% of them singletons. The CDR3 length is 15 residues. Every patient had mismatch repair deficiency by PCR or immunohistochemistry. The input for sequencing was peripheral blood, taken 2 weeks after starting pembrolizumab. The receptor's source is an adult with mismatch repair-deficient cancer. This sequence joins TRBV21-1 and TRBJ2-7; TRBD1, the table's D call, lacks a check against the DNA. TRBV21-1 is a known pseudogene. CDR3: CASSKGETGAYEQYF. Written as DNA, the CDR3 is TGTGCCAGCAGCAAAGGGGAGACAGGGGCCTACGAGCAGTACTTC.